This entry lists 27 T cell receptor beta chains sequenced from one sample in a study of identical twins. TCRdb independently ran MiXCR on the 5' RACE reads; one entry per CDR3 protein. The sample includes about 900,000 distinct CDR3 sequences, roughly 12% of them seen just once. These data were likewise used in another study, on yellow fever vaccine responses in identical twins.

The sample taken for sequencing was PBMCs. These receptors all stem from a woman in her late teens or twenties in good health.

The rearrangement joins TRBV7-8 to TRBJ2-5; maybe TRBD1 (6 bases). The V end was cut by 2 bases, the J end by 1 base, with 11 bases between. The CDR3 runs to 15 residues. CDR1 is SGHVS and CDR2 is FQNEAQ in the germline V gene. The CDR3 sequence is CASSLYRAPQETQYF. DNA for the CDR3: TGTGCCAGCAGCTTATACAGGGCGCCCCAAGAGACCCAGTACTTC.

This clonotype turned up a few times. The chain joins TRBV10-3 to TRBJ2-2, with TRBD2 identical over 9 bases. The V and J ends lost 0 bases and 4 bases, in that order; junction bases with no gene match: 3. Germline-derived CDR1 and CDR2 are ENHRY and SYGVKD. This CDR3 region has 16 residues. As DNA, the CDR3 is TGTGCCATCAGTGAGTCTCGGACTAGCGCCACCGGGGAGCTGTTTTTT. Translating gives CAISESRTSATGELFF.

J is TRBJ2-7 and V is TRBV18; D possibly corresponds to TRBD2 (7 bases). CDR3 length equals 13 residues. Germline V gene lookup returns CDR1 KGHSH and CDR2 LQKENI. V dropped 3 bases and J dropped 7 bases, with 13 bases sitting between them. The DNA of the CDR3 is TGTGCCAGCTCACCCCGGGGGGCGGGGGAGCAGTACGTC. Its protein is CASSPRGAGEQYV.

This chain uses TRBV19 with TRBJ2-7, with 7 bases fitting TRBD2. The CDR3 length is 16 residues. J lost 2 bases, V lost 7 bases, and 14 bases had no gene match. CDR1 and CDR2 from the germline V gene are LNHDA and SQIVND (reference sequence). The CDR3 nucleotides are TGTGCCAGTACCGCGGTCGTGGGGGAGGGACCCTACGAGCAGTACTTC. It encodes CASTAVVGEGPYEQYF.

This clonotype was counted at least ten times. This rearrangement joins TRBV4-2 to TRBJ2-5, with 7 bases lining up with TRBD2. In germline, CDR1 is LGHNA, CDR2 YNFKEQ. The CDR3 spans 16 residues. J lost 5 bases, V lost 1 base, and 10 bases had no gene match. The CDR3 bases are TGTGCCAGCAGCCAAGCCTCCCAGCGGGGTGGGGAGACCCAGTACTTC. Its protein is CASSQASQRGGETQYF.

In this sample, this clonotype turned up a few times. The rearrangement links TRBV2 to TRBJ2-7, with TRBD1 as a possible D gene (6 bases). CDR3 length: 14 residues. The germline V gene has CDR1 SNHLY and CDR2 FYNNEI. Trimming cost V 6 bases and J 3 bases, with 15 bases left between them. CDR3 loop: CASSENRVRYEQYF. CDR3 nucleotides: TGTGCCAGCAGCGAAAACAGGGTTCGCTACGAGCAGTACTTC.

The chain combines TRBV10-1 with TRBJ2-5; D uncertain. The CDR3 is made up of 15 amino acids. From germline, CDR1 is WNHNN and CDR2 SYGVQD (reference sequence). With 2 bases removed from V and 5 bases from J, the gap between germline ends came to 15 bases. The CDR3 loop is CASSERLGSLETQYF. The CDR3 DNA reads TGCGCCAGCAGTGAGCGGTTGGGTAGCTTGGAGACCCAGTACTTC.

In its sample, this clonotype was seen many times. The V and J genes are TRBV20-1 and TRBJ2-3; D call uncertain. The V end lost 3 bases, the J end lost 0 bases, and 10 bases lay between the germline ends. Germline loops: CDR1 DFQATT, CDR2 SNEGSKA (reference sequence). CDR3 length equals 14 residues. The CDR3 DNA follows: TGCAGTGCTAGCCGCCCTTCTAGCACAGATACGCAGTATTTT. Protein product: CSASRPSSTDTQYF.

This clonotype was counted a few times. J is TRBJ2-1 and V is TRBV5-1; D gene unclear. Germline V gene data show CDR1 as SGHRS and CDR2 as YFSETQ. Between the trimmed V and J ends, which lost 0 bases and 7 bases, there was a span of 17 bases. The CDR3 runs to 16 residues. CDR3 nucleotide sequence: TGCGCCAGCAGCTTGGGTCGGACCCATGGTATGAATGAGCAGTTCTTC. This translates into CASSLGRTHGMNEQFF.

The sample holds a few counts of this clonotype. The gene calls are TRBV27 and TRBJ2-1, with 8 bases lining up with TRBD1. CDR1 and CDR2 (germline): MNHEY, SMNVEV (reference sequence). The CDR3 loop spans 21 amino acids. V was clipped by 0 bases and J by 0 bases; unmatched bases: 16. CDR3 sequence reads: CASSLSAIRQGPASSYNEQFF. CDR3 in DNA: TGTGCCAGCAGTTTATCCGCTATAAGACAGGGGCCGGCTTCCTCCTACAATGAGCAGTTCTTC.

The rearrangement links TRBV9 to TRBJ2-3, with TRBD1 as a possible D gene (5 bases). The CDR3 has 14 amino acids. Germline V gene lookup returns CDR1 SGDLS and CDR2 YYNGEE. Trimming took 0 bases from V and 6 from J, leaving 11 bases between them. Here the CDR3 reads CASSVAVRADTQYF. The DNA of the CDR3 is TGTGCCAGCAGCGTAGCCGTCAGGGCTGATACGCAGTATTTT.

This chain connects TRBV2 to TRBJ1-5; perhaps TRBD1 as D (6 bases). Between the trimmed V and J ends, which lost 3 bases and 9 bases, there was a span of 15 bases. This CDR3 comprises 14 residues. Germline CDR1 SNHLY, CDR2 FYNNEI. The CDR3 sequence is CASSDRTAFWPQHF. The CDR3 DNA follows: TGTGCCAGCAGTGATCGGACAGCCTTCTGGCCCCAGCATTTT. Full variable domain (outside the CDR3, taken from reference TRBV2 and TRBJ1-5): EPEVTQTPSHQVTQMGQEVILRCVPISNHLYFYWYRQILGQKVEFLVSFYNNEISEKSEIFDDQFSVERPDGSNFTLKIRSTKLEDSAMYFCASSDRTAFWPQHFGDGTRLSIL.

This clonotype came up once. The chain combines TRBV7-3 with TRBJ2-3, with a possible D match to TRBD2 (6 bases). The V gene's germline CDR1 is SGHTA and CDR2 FQGTGA. The CDR3 consists of 16 residues. Trimming stripped 5 bases from V and 3 bases from J, with 18 bases between. The CDR3 here is CASSPTPGVGTDTQYF. The CDR3 nucleotides are TGTGCCAGCAGCCCCACCCCGGGGGTCGGGACAGATACGCAGTATTTT.

This clonotype was seen ten or more times. The J gene is TRBJ1-5, the V gene TRBV12-3 or TRBV12-4; 11 bases align to TRBD1. V was pared by 7 bases and J by 2 bases, with 4 bases of the junction left unmatched. This CDR3 comprises 15 residues. CDR3 residues: CASTRTGGGNQPQHF. DNA of the CDR3: TGTGCCAGCACCAGGACAGGGGGCGGCAATCAGCCCCAGCATTTT.

The V gene is TRBV11-3, the J gene TRBJ1-1; D is perhaps TRBD1 (6 bases). CDR1 is SGHNT and CDR2 is YENEEA in the germline V gene. Trimming removed 5 bases from V and 0 bases from J, with 19 bases in between. The CDR3 totals 17 residues. The CDR3 here is CASSPSPRTAMNTEAFF. CDR3 nucleotide sequence: TGTGCCAGCAGCCCCTCTCCGCGGACAGCCATGAACACTGAAGCTTTCTTT.

In the case of this clonotype: The junction departs from the called germline gene at one end, perhaps through a read error. CDR3 residues: CASSQELSSNEQFF. The CDR3, as DNA: TGTGCCAGCAGCCAAGAGTTGTCCTCCAATGAGCAGTTCTTC. The chain joins TRBV14 to TRBJ2-1; D ambiguous. The CDR3 runs 14 residues. Germline V gene data show CDR1 as SGHDN and CDR2 as FVKESK.

The V gene is TRBV4-1, the J gene TRBJ1-6; D call uncertain. Germline assignment: CDR1 MGHRA and CDR2 YSYEKL. This CDR3 contains 16 residues. V lost 1 base and J lost 1, with 8 bases in between. The chain's CDR3 is CASSQVYVSYNSPLHF. The CDR3 DNA follows: TGCGCCAGCAGCCAAGTGTACGTGTCCTATAATTCACCCCTCCACTTT.

The chain uses TRBV12-3 or TRBV12-4 and TRBJ2-7; D not certain. V was trimmed by 2 bases and J by 3 bases, leaving 8 bases between them. The CDR3 spans 13 residues. The CDR3 spells CASSLRPYYEQYF. For the CDR3, the DNA is TGTGCCAGCAGTTTACGGCCGTACTACGAGCAGTACTTC.

This clonotype was observed a few times. This rearrangement joins TRBV14 to TRBJ2-3; D is undetermined. Germline CDR1 SGHDN, CDR2 FVKESK. The CDR3 has 15 amino acids. Trimming cost V 4 bases and J 1 base, with 12 bases left between them. The CDR3: CASSPTRTGTDTQYF. For the CDR3, the DNA is TGTGCCAGCAGCCCGACCCGGACCGGCACAGATACGCAGTATTTT.

This clonotype was recorded a few times. This chain connects TRBV29-1 to TRBJ2-2; possible D gene TRBD2, 7 bases. V was pared by 5 bases and J by 2 bases, with 12 bases between. CDR1 and CDR2 from the germline V gene are SQVTM and ANQGSEA. CDR3 length: 14 residues. This chain's CDR3 is CSVQGRGNTGELFF. The CDR3 nucleotides are TGCAGCGTTCAGGGGAGGGGTAACACCGGGGAGCTGTTTTTT.

This chain uses TRBV24-1 with TRBJ2-1; 8 nucleotides match TRBD1. Germline V gene sequence: CDR1 KGHDR, CDR2 SFDVKD. The CDR3 is 16 amino acids. The trim removed 1 base at V and 9 bases at J, leaving 10 bases unmatched. In nucleotides, the CDR3 is TGTGCCACCAGTGATTTCGGGCAGGGGGCTTTGGGTGAGCAGTTCTTC. Amino acid sequence: CATSDFGQGALGEQFF.

The rearrangement uses TRBV13 and TRBJ2-1; no definite D call. Trimming took off 3 bases at V and 6 bases at J, with 15 bases between the two ends. This CDR3 region has 15 residues. Per the germline V gene, CDR1 is PRHDT and CDR2 is FYEKMQ (reference sequence). DNA for the CDR3: TGTGCCAGCAGCTTTCCGTCCGGGCCAAGCAATGAGCAGTTCTTC. Residues: CASSFPSGPSNEQFF. Full variable domain (remainder filled in from reference TRBV13 and TRBJ2-1): AAGVIQSPRHLIKEKRETATLKCYPIPRHDTVYWYQQGPGQDPQFLISFYEKMQSDKGSIPDRFSAQQFSDYHSELNMSSLELGDSALYFCASSFPSGPSNEQFFGPGTRLTVL.

This clonotype appeared many times. The J gene is TRBJ2-7, the V gene TRBV12-3 or TRBV12-4; TRBD2 is a possible D gene (6 bases). This CDR3 region has 12 residues. Between the trimmed V and J ends, which lost 8 bases and 7 bases, there was a span of 15 bases. The CDR3 region is CASALYAGEQYF. The CDR3 nucleotides are TGTGCCAGCGCACTGTACGCGGGAGAGCAGTACTTC.

This clonotype was observed many times. The chain uses TRBV4-1 and TRBJ2-4; 16 positions agree with TRBD2. The CDR3 is 18 amino acids. With 4 bases clipped from V and 4 bases from J, the junction kept 7 bases outside the gene matches. Germline V gene data show CDR1 as MGHRA and CDR2 as YSYEKL. The CDR3, as DNA: TGCGCCAGCAGCCCGGGACTAGCGGGAGGGCCCGCGAAAAACATTCAGTACTTC. Translated, it gives CASSPGLAGGPAKNIQYF.

This clonotype has a handful of counts. The CDR3 nucleotides read TGTGCCAGCAGCTGGTCTTACGGGGAGACCCAGTACTTC. This sequence encodes CASSWSYGETQYF. J is TRBJ2-5 and V is TRBV12-3 or TRBV12-4; D is ambiguous. Trimming took off 6 bases at V and 5 bases at J, with 13 bases between the two ends. The CDR3 runs to 13 residues.

The chain carries TRBV6-1 and TRBJ1-1; TRBD1 agrees at 7 bases. In germline, CDR1 is MNHNS, CDR2 SASEGT. V trimming: 6 bases; J trimming: 4 bases; junction bases outside the gene matches: 8. The CDR3 covers 14 residues. This CDR3 is CASRKTGSGTEAFF. CDR3 sequence (DNA): TGTGCCAGCAGGAAGACAGGGTCGGGCACTGAAGCTTTCTTT.

In this sample, this clonotype turned up many times. The chain links TRBV25-1 to TRBJ2-1; weak D call: TRBD1 (6 bases). From germline, CDR1 is MGHDK and CDR2 SYGVNS. The CDR3 is 21 residues long. Trimming removed 4 bases at V and 0 bases at J, with 28 bases between. CDR3 bases: TGTGCCAGCAGTGCACCTCGGGACACCAGGGACGGTTCTAGCTCCTACAATGAGCAGTTCTTC. It codes for CASSAPRDTRDGSSSYNEQFF.